The sequence of this T cell receptor beta chain was determined in a study of shared clonotypes between healthy human individuals. Findings and caveats of the study: Memory subsets had estimated richness that was generally smaller than that of naive subsets.

In the CD4+ fraction, cells were divided into CD45RA+ naive and CD45RA-negative memory subsets. It was 200 to 250 ng DNA, about 30,000 T cell genomes, that sorted-subset replicate PCRs used. Profiling relied on immunoSEQ multiplex PCR, and the TCRdb table lists in-frame clones only, not all of them. Among around 330,000 clones listed, around 72% were seen once. This clone was counted only a few times. Antigen unknown. The source material was memory CD4+ T cells sorted from blood. Described subset: CD45RA-negative fraction. The source is a man younger than 40 in good health.

In DNA form, the CDR3 reads TGTGCCAGCAGTTTAACTGACCTTGTTCTCAACACTGAAGCTTTCTTT. Translation: CASSLTDLVLNTEAFF. The V call is TRBV28, the J call TRBJ1-1; D remains ambiguous. This CDR3 contains 16 residues. V was shortened by 2 bases and J by 2 bases, with 15 bases between the two germline ends. Germline CDR1 MDHEN, CDR2 SYDVKM.